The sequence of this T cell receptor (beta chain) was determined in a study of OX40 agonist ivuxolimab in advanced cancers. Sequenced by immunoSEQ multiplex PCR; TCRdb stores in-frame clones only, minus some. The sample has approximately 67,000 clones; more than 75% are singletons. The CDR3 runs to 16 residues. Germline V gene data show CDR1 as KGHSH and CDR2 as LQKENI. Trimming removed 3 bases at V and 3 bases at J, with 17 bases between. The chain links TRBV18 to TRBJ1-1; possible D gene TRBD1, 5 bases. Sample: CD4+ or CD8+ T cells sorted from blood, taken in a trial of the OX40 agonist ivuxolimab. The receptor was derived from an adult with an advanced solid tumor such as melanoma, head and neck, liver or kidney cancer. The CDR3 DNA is TGTGCCAGCTCACCCGCTTTGGGGGTCGGTTACACTGAAGCTTTCTTT. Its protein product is CASSPALGVGYTEAFF.